Sequencing of this TCR beta chain was carried out in a study of T cells in Graves' hyperthyroidism and ophthalmopathy (dated by TCRdb to between 2019 and 2020). For context, the study as a whole: TCR V-J signatures able to tell the groups apart were searched for in a discovery cohort of about a hundred patients, of whom fewer than 45 had Graves' ophthalmopathy and more than 55 had stable Graves' hyperthyroidism. Prospective prediction of ophthalmopathy was tested in an independent validation cohort of some 20 hyperthyroidism patients and around 16 patients who later progressed to ophthalmopathy. The 100 or so discovery patients were randomly split 7:3 into training and test sets. Thyroid tissue and blood T-cell repertoires from more than 5 Graves' hyperthyroidism patients were also compared in the study. Following sampling, methimazole starting at 30 mg daily was given to hyperthyroidism patients, and high-dose intravenous methylprednisolone was given to ophthalmopathy patients. According to the paper, TCR Vbeta CDR3 sequencing was carried out on over 130 peripheral blood samples, which came from fewer than 50 ophthalmopathy, some 73 hyperthyroidism and roughly 17 progressor patients. What the work shows at the level of the full study, not this receptor alone: Ophthalmopathy was separated from stable hyperthyroidism by a 13 V-J signature model, with over 85% sensitivity and roughly 81% specificity obtained in cross-validation and 80%/75% obtained in testing. In validation, the model predicted progression to ophthalmopathy with over 60% sensitivity and approximately 78% specificity, a median of about 6.7 months before onset. Sample size was not statistically predetermined, and investigators were not blinded to group allocation. Most expanded thyroid clonotypes (frequency above 0.001) were also detected in blood, a finding suggesting that blood repertoires may reflect thyroid immune responses.

Taken from the germline V gene, the CDR1 and CDR2 loops are SNHLY and FYNNEI. Trimming takes 8 bases off V and 0 bases off J; junction bases not matched to a gene: 11. The CDR3 runs 16 amino acids, cysteine and phenylalanine included. CDR3 DNA is the only sequence kept; it has 48 bases, read in frame from the first base. On this clonotype itself: Its antigen is currently not known. The record has no base qualities; no much larger clone is one base away.

The TCR beta CDR3 regions were amplified from RNA transcripts. A first-round RT-PCR of the TCR CDR3 used the HTBI primer set with the Qiagen OneStep RT-PCR kit. The libraries were constructed in a second round of multiplex PCR and then size-selected and purified. Sequencing of the libraries was done on an Illumina HiSeq2000 using paired-end 100 bp reads. The authors' pipeline ran thus. SOAPnuke was used to process the raw data, throwing out any read that contained adapters or uncalled bases, had a mean Phred below 15, or lacked an exact constant-primer or identifier match. High-quality paired reads were merged using COPE v1.2.5, and each unique nucleotide sequence was defined as a clonotype. MiTCR v1.1 was used to align clonotypes to the IMGT TRBV, TRBD and TRBJ reference segments. The analysis included only V-J combinations with a frequency above 0.0001, which together covered roughly 99% of the repertoires. A TCS score was defined as the ratio of F50 (clonal expansion) to E x V (chaos), with BLOSUM62-based TCRdist applied between CDR3 peptides within each V-J. Welch's t-statistics and random forest reduced some 510 V-J features to roughly 13, which were used in a naive Bayes classifier (R e1071). Thyroid-blood repertoire similarity was quantified with the Morisita-Horn index. TCRdb trimmed the raw reads at Q25, called clones with MiXCR and kept productive beta chains. When rows share a CDR3 protein, they turn into one entry using the most common DNA and genes. TCRdb, rather than the study authors, made the V and J calls. Within this sample are 660,000 or so distinct CDR3 sequences, with roughly 46% of them counted one time only. The ten largest clones capture roughly 6.5% of the sample.

Patients with uncontrolled infections, other autoimmune diseases, pregnancy or lactation were excluded. Diagnoses were established on the basis of clinical symptoms, serum thyroxine and TRAb, thyroid ultrasound, and orbital computed tomography. Total RNA was extracted using Trizol reagent, and RNA quality was assessed on an Agilent 2100 Bioanalyzer. Sequencing input: peripheral blood or thyroid tissue (not recorded which). The chain is encoded by TRBV2 joined to TRBJ1-2; TRBD1 aligns with 8 central bases. This TCR came from an adult man with Graves' disease, either hyperthyroidism or ophthalmopathy (not recorded which). The CDR3 region reads CASVVLQGGTNYGYTF. The nucleotide sequence reads TGTGCCAGCGTGGTCCTACAGGGGGGGACTAACTATGGCTACACCTTC.